One and the same sample provided the 29 T cell receptor beta chains below, sequenced in a study of Graves' ophthalmopathy and Graves' hyperthyroidism. Transcripts of RNA were the source for amplifying TCR beta CDR3 regions. HTBI-primed first-round RT-PCR preceded second-round multiplex PCR. TCRdb re-analysed the multiplex PCR reads in MiXCR, keeping a single row per CDR3 protein. The sample holds 560,000 or so distinct CDR3 sequences; less than 45% are singletons and the top ten take about 4.2%. Sequencing was done on a sample of peripheral blood or thyroid tissue (not recorded which). The receptor set was obtained from an adult man with Graves' hyperthyroidism.

This rearrangement joins TRBV2 to TRBJ1-1; TRBD1 aligns across 9 bases. The CDR3 is 12 residues long. Looked up from germline, CDR1 is SNHLY and CDR2 is FYNNEI. The CDR3 loop is CGCRDRVTEAFF. CDR3 in DNA: TGTGGCTGCCGGGACAGGGTCACTGAAGCTTTCTTT.

This clonotype was observed many times. The rearrangement joins TRBV12-3 or TRBV12-4 to TRBJ2-7, with 7 bases aligning to TRBD2. This CDR3 is built from 15 residues. The J segment lost 1 base and the V segment lost 1 base, leaving 4 bases of the junction unmatched. The CDR3 coding sequence is TGTGCCAGCAGTTTAGATCCAGCGGGGTCCTACGAGCAGTACTTC. Residues: CASSLDPAGSYEQYF.

This clonotype showed up many times. J is TRBJ2-7 and V is TRBV15, with 9 bases aligning to TRBD1. The germline gives CDR1 LNHNV, CDR2 YYDKDF (reference sequence). The J segment lost 2 bases and the V segment lost 5 bases, leaving 4 bases of the junction unmatched. The CDR3 is 14 residues long. For the CDR3, the DNA is TGTGCCACCAGCCGGGACAGGGCAGCCTACGAGCAGTACTTC. Protein: CATSRDRAAYEQYF.

The rearrangement joins TRBV7-4 to TRBJ1-6; 9 bases align to TRBD1. The germline gives CDR1 SGHVT, CDR2 SQSDAQ. This CDR3 comprises 15 residues. In DNA form, the CDR3 reads TGTGCTAGGGGGACAGGGTTAGGCTATAATTCACCCCTCCACTTT. It encodes CARGTGLGYNSPLHF. Full variable domain (remainder filled in from reference TRBV7-4 and TRBJ1-6): GAGVSQSPRYKVAKRGRDVALRCDSISGHVTLYWYRQTLGQGSEVLTYSQSDAQRDKSGRPSGRFSAERPERSVSTLKIQRTEQGDSAVYLCARGTGLGYNSPLHFGNGTRLTVT.

This clonotype came up many times. The chain combines TRBV9 with TRBJ1-2; possibly TRBD1 for D (6 bases). The V end lost 3 bases, the J end lost 7 bases, and 7 bases lay between the germline ends. This CDR3 spans 11 amino acids. The germline V gene encodes CDR1 SGDLS and CDR2 YYNGEE. CDR3 in amino acids: CASSDRVGYTF. CDR3 bases: TGTGCCAGCAGCGACAGGGTTGGCTACACCTTC.

This clonotype was seen many times. The chain combines TRBV7-2 with TRBJ2-2; the match to TRBD2 covers 7 bases. Germline V gene lookup returns CDR1 SGHTA and CDR2 FQGNSA. The CDR3 has 14 residues. The V segment lost 3 bases and the J segment 4 bases; nucleotides outside the gene matches: 2. This CDR3 reads CASSFWGGTGELFF. CDR3 nucleotide sequence: TGTGCCAGCAGCTTTTGGGGGGGCACCGGGGAGCTGTTTTTT.

Many counts were recorded for this clonotype. The chain employs TRBV6-5 and TRBJ1-2; D not resolved. The germline V gene has CDR1 MNHEY and CDR2 SVGAGI. This CDR3 is built from 11 residues. V was pared by 10 bases and J by 2 bases, with 8 bases between. The CDR3 reads CATGRNYGYTF. The DNA of the CDR3 is TGTGCCACCGGACGGAACTATGGCTACACCTTC.

This clonotype came up many times. J is TRBJ2-7 and V is TRBV7-2; the match to TRBD2 covers 9 bases. The CDR3 is made up of 17 amino acids. J was trimmed by 5 bases and V by 1 base; bases with no gene match: 12. CDR1 and CDR2 from the germline V gene are SGHTA and FQGNSA. This chain's CDR3 is CASSLGASGTAFDEQYF. Written as DNA, the CDR3 is TGTGCCAGCAGCTTAGGGGCTAGCGGGACCGCATTCGACGAGCAGTACTTC. The variable domain in full, completed from reference TRBV7-2 and TRBJ2-7, reads GAGVSQSPSNKVTEKGKDVELRCDPISGHTALYWYRQSLGQGLEFLIYFQGNSAPDKSGLPSDRFSAERTGGSVSTLTIQRTQQEDSAVYLCASSLGASGTAFDEQYFGPGTRLTVT.

This clonotype was recorded once. A read error may explain this, as a much larger clone is one base away. CDR3 protein: CASRQQQGGGETQYF. The CDR3 nucleotides read TGTGCCAGCAGACAGCAGCAGGGTGGTGGAGAGACCCAGTACTTC. The chain couples TRBV9 to TRBJ2-5; weak D call: TRBD1 (5 bases). Trimming removed 5 bases from V and 4 bases from J, with 18 bases in between. The CDR3 sequence is 15 residues long. Per the germline V gene, CDR1 is SGDLS and CDR2 is YYNGEE.

This clonotype was seen more than once but under ten times. The chain couples TRBV7-2 to TRBJ1-1; TRBD1 aligns across 7 bases. This CDR3 region has 15 residues. V shed 4 bases and J 3 bases; nucleotides not matched to a gene: 8. The germline V gene encodes CDR1 SGHTA and CDR2 FQGNSA. Here the CDR3 DNA reads TGTGCCAGCAGCTCCACAGGGGCTGGGGACACTGAAGCTTTCTTT. Residues: CASSSTGAGDTEAFF.

This clonotype appeared many times. The V call is TRBV2, the J call TRBJ1-3; D is unclear. V lost 8 bases and J 0 bases, leaving 5 bases between the germline ends. Germline CDR1 reads SNHLY; CDR2 reads FYNNEI. The CDR3 spans 12 residues. This CDR3 is CASRVSGNTIYF. The DNA of the CDR3 is TGTGCCAGCCGAGTCTCTGGAAACACCATATATTTT.

The CDR3 sequence: CASSVGQDPPLPAEAFF. The CDR3 coding sequence is TGTGCCAGCAGCGTTGGACAGGACCCACCACTCCCGGCTGAAGCTTTCTTT. This chain links TRBV9 with TRBJ1-1, with 7 bases aligning to TRBD1. CDR1 is SGDLS and CDR2 is YYNGEE in the germline V gene. The CDR3 runs 17 residues. V was pared by 2 bases and J by 6 bases, with 16 bases of the junction left unmatched.

This clonotype has at least ten counts. The gene calls are TRBV5-8 and TRBJ2-5; TRBD2 agrees at 13 bases. The germline V gene has CDR1 SGHTS and CDR2 YDEGEE. CDR3 length equals 15 residues. Trimming took 1 base from V and 5 from J; bases not matched to a gene: 2. The CDR3 region is CASSLRLAGGETQYF. The CDR3 region has the DNA TGTGCCAGCAGCTTGCGACTAGCGGGGGGCGAGACCCAGTACTTC.

This clonotype came up many times. This rearrangement joins TRBV6-1 to TRBJ1-6, with a possible D match to TRBD1 (5 bases). This CDR3 is built from 14 residues. The V end lost 3 bases, the J end lost 10 bases, and 13 bases lay between the germline ends. The germline V gene has CDR1 MNHNS and CDR2 SASEGT. The CDR3 DNA follows: TGTGCCAGCAGTGAGATAGGGGTTCGGTCACCCCTCCACTTT. This gives the protein CASSEIGVRSPLHF.

The chain has TRBV20-1 and TRBJ2-7; TRBD1 agrees at 7 bases. Unmatched junction bases numbered 9, after V lost 3 bases and J lost 4 bases. Germline CDR1 DFQATT, CDR2 SNEGSKA (reference sequence). The CDR3 totals 14 residues. CDR3: CSASSWGRGYEQYF. CDR3 nucleotide sequence: TGCAGTGCTAGCAGTTGGGGCAGGGGGTACGAGCAGTACTTC.

This clonotype was counted many times. The V gene is TRBV19, the J gene TRBJ1-1; D unresolved. CDR3 length: 14 amino acids. The germline gives CDR1 LNHDA, CDR2 SQIVND (reference sequence). V was clipped by 3 bases and J by 0 bases, with 8 bases between them. This CDR3 is CASSIGPMNTEAFF. The CDR3, as DNA: TGTGCCAGTAGTATCGGGCCGATGAACACTGAAGCTTTCTTT.

This clonotype appeared many times. J is TRBJ2-5 and V is TRBV7-9, with 7 positions matching TRBD2. Germline loops: CDR1 SEHNR, CDR2 FQNEAQ (reference sequence). CDR3 size: 14 residues. V lost 7 bases and J lost 4; bases outside the gene matches: 9. CDR3 bases: TGTGCCAGCAATGGTGGGGGGGTCGGAGAGACCCAGTACTTC. Translating it yields CASNGGGVGETQYF.

This clonotype was observed many times. V usage is TRBV28 and J usage is TRBJ2-7, with 10 nucleotides matching TRBD1. Germline loops: CDR1 MDHEN, CDR2 SYDVKM. V dropped 3 bases and J dropped 4; count of bases not matched to a gene: 6. CDR3 size: 15 residues. CDR3 loop: CASSFGWTGGYEQYF. CDR3 nucleotides: TGTGCCAGCAGTTTTGGCTGGACAGGGGGTTACGAGCAGTACTTC. Variable domain in full (rest from reference TRBV28 and TRBJ2-7): DVKVTQSSRYLVKRTGEKVFLECVQDMDHENMFWYRQDPGLGLRLIYFSYDVKMKEKGDIPEGYSVSREKKERFSLILESASTNQTSMYLCASSFGWTGGYEQYFGPGTRLTVT.

The table lists this clonotype with many counts. The chain recombines TRBV2 with TRBJ1-5; 7 bases line up with TRBD1. Unmatched junction bases numbered 12, after V lost 4 bases and J lost 3 bases. This CDR3 has 17 amino acids. Germline V gene data show CDR1 as SNHLY and CDR2 as FYNNEI. The CDR3 protein is CASSVETGQDPNQPQHF. Written as DNA, the CDR3 is TGTGCCAGCAGTGTGGAGACCGGACAGGACCCCAATCAGCCCCAGCATTTT.

CDR3 protein: CSVDHHRVVGDGYTIYF. Written as DNA, the CDR3 is TGCAGCGTTGACCACCACAGGGTCGTGGGGGATGGCTACACCATATATTTT. The rearrangement joins TRBV29-1 to TRBJ1-3, with D maybe TRBD1 (6 bases). V lost 3 bases, J lost 8 bases, and 26 bases lay in between. The CDR3 extends over 17 amino acids. Germline V gene data show CDR1 as SQVTM and CDR2 as ANQGSEA.

In its sample, this clonotype was seen many times. V and J are TRBV4-2 and TRBJ1-1; 9 bases fit TRBD1. With 0 bases clipped from V and 3 bases from J, the junction kept 8 bases outside the gene matches. Per the germline V gene, CDR1 is LGHNA and CDR2 is YNFKEQ. The length of the CDR3 is 17 residues. The CDR3 here is CASSQETGGVKDTEAFF. The CDR3 DNA follows: TGTGCCAGCAGCCAAGAGACAGGGGGGGTTAAGGACACTGAAGCTTTCTTT.

Regarding this clonotype: Its ends do not fully match the called genes, so a read error is possible. The CDR3 DNA reads TGTGCCAGCAGTTTATCTGGACAGAACTACGAGCAGTACTTC. As protein: CASSLSGQNYEQYF. The V gene is TRBV24-1, the J gene TRBJ2-7; tentative D call: TRBD1 (6 bases). In germline, CDR1 is KGHDR, CDR2 SFDVKD. The CDR3 is 14 residues long.

CDR3 sequence: CASSERRGVSSYNEQYF. In nucleotides, the CDR3 is TGTGCCAGCAGCGAACGCAGGGGTGTGAGCTCCTACAATGAGCAGTACTTC. The genes are TRBV7-9 and TRBJ2-1; D possibly corresponds to TRBD1 (6 bases). The assigned J gene may be wrong: the sequence end matches TRBJ2-7 better. The CDR3 sequence is 17 residues long. Germline assignment: CDR1 SEHNR and CDR2 FQNEAQ (reference sequence).

This clonotype came up many times. The chain has TRBV29-1 and TRBJ1-3; TRBD1 matches at 7 bases. The CDR3 totals 14 residues. Germline V gene lookup returns CDR1 SQVTM and CDR2 ANQGSEA. Trimming took 5 bases from V and 0 from J; bases not matched to a gene: 4. This CDR3 is CSVRGLHSGNTIYF. CDR3 sequence (DNA): TGCAGCGTTAGGGGGCTCCACTCTGGAAACACCATATATTTT. Full variable domain (rest looked up from reference TRBV29-1 and TRBJ1-3): SAVISQKPSRDICQRGTSLTIQCQVDSQVTMMFWYRQQPGQSLTLIATANQGSEATYESGFVIDKFPISRPNLTFSTLTVSNMSPEDSSIYLCSVRGLHSGNTIYFGEGSWLTVV.

This clonotype has only one observation. This may stem from a read error, because a much larger clone lies one nucleotide away. The chain combines TRBV7-3 with TRBJ2-7; D might be TRBD1 (6 bases). The CDR3 totals 15 residues. CDR1 and CDR2 from the germline V gene are SGHTA and FQGTGA. CDR3 nucleotides: TGTGCCAGCAGCCCTGGGACACTGAGCTCCTACGCGCAGTACTTC. Translated: CASSPGTLSSYAQYF. Looking up the rest from reference TRBV7-3 and TRBJ2-7 gives the full variable domain: GAGVSQTPSNKVTEKGKYVELRCDPISGHTALYWYRQSLGQGPEFLIYFQGTGAADDSGLPNDRFFAVRPEGSVSTLKIQRTERGDSAVYLCASSPGTLSSYAQYFGPGTRLTVT.

The chain joins TRBV10-3 to TRBJ1-1; TRBD1 matches 7 bases. The CDR3 is 13 residues long. Germline V lookup: CDR1 ENHRY, CDR2 SYGVKD. With V trimmed by 10 bases and J by 4 bases, 9 bases remained unmatched. CDR3 residues: CASTTPGGTEAFF. For the CDR3, the DNA is TGTGCCAGCACCACCCCAGGGGGCACTGAAGCTTTCTTT.

This clonotype was counted ten times or more. The rearrangement joins TRBV6-5 to TRBJ2-7; 9 bases line up with TRBD1. The ends lost 4 bases at V and 3 bases at J; junction bases unmatched: 1. This CDR3 is built from 13 residues. Per the germline V gene, CDR1 is MNHEY and CDR2 is SVGAGI. For the CDR3, the DNA is TGTGCCAGCAGTTGGGACAGGGACTACGAGCAGTACTTC. It translates to CASSWDRDYEQYF.

This clonotype came up many times. The CDR3 DNA reads as TGTGCCAGCAGCCAAGATCCGGGGTCGGCTCAGCCCCAGCATTTT. It translates to CASSQDPGSAQPQHF. V and J are TRBV3-1 and TRBJ1-5; no clear D. In germline, CDR1 is LGHDT, CDR2 YNNKEL (reference sequence). V was cut by 0 bases and J by 6 bases, with 12 bases left in between. The CDR3 contains 15 residues.

The chain links TRBV5-5 to TRBJ2-2; 8 nucleotides agree with TRBD1. The CDR3 totals 15 residues. J gave up 4 bases and V 4 bases, and 6 bases lay outside the gene matches. CDR1 is SGHKS and CDR2 is YYEKEE in the germline V gene (reference sequence). The CDR3 loop reads CASSTQTGATGELFF. For the CDR3, the DNA is TGTGCCAGCAGCACCCAGACAGGGGCCACCGGGGAGCTGTTTTTT.